The 15 T cell receptor beta chains below come from one sample, sequenced in a study of blood T cells in healthy people across ages (dated by TCRdb to between 2014 and 2017). The library was prepared using 5' RACE. The instrument given in TCRdb is Illumina HiSeq 2500. The second PCR ran for roughly 6 to 11 cycles and used a J-beta primer mix along with a sample-barcoded 5' primer. In-frame beta chains were kept once TCRdb had trimmed the public reads at Q25 with fastp and called clones with MiXCR. Rows are unified per CDR3 protein, each entry keeping the most common DNA and genes. Recorded for this sample are 600,000 or so distinct CDR3 sequences; roughly 31% of them occurred a single time. The ten largest account for 15% to 18% of the sample. The sample taken for sequencing was blood. These TCRs come from a woman older than 75 in good health.

This CDR3 is CASSLGPPEETQYF. CDR3 DNA sequence: TGTGCCAGCAGCTTAGGTCCGCCGGAAGAGACCCAGTACTTC. The V and J genes are TRBV7-9 and TRBJ2-5; D call uncertain. This CDR3 has 14 amino acids. Germline CDR1 and CDR2: SEHNR and FQNEAQ (reference sequence). V gave up 1 base and J gave up 3 bases, with 9 bases separating them.

The CDR3 spells CSASEIGYGYTF. CDR3 bases: TGCAGTGCTAGCGAGATAGGCTATGGCTACACCTTC. The chain recombines TRBV20-1 with TRBJ1-2; D unresolved. This CDR3 has 12 residues. Trimming took 3 bases from V and 4 from J, leaving 9 bases between them. Germline V gene lookup returns CDR1 DFQATT and CDR2 SNEGSKA (reference sequence).

The chain uses TRBV28 and TRBJ1-5; 10 positions agree with TRBD1. The germline V gene encodes CDR1 MDHEN and CDR2 SYDVKM. The CDR3 is 15 residues long. Trimming removed 7 bases from V and 5 bases from J; junction bases left unmatched: 8. CDR3 sequence: CASIPPGTGDQPQHF. In DNA form, the CDR3 reads TGTGCCAGCATCCCTCCAGGGACAGGGGATCAGCCCCAGCATTTT.

This clonotype was counted ten times or more. This sequence joins TRBV9 and TRBJ1-1; D gene uncertain. CDR3 length: 13 residues. Deletions cut 0 bases from V and 6 bases from J, with 9 bases between. CDR1 and CDR2 (germline): SGDLS, YYNGEE. The CDR3 is CASSVDLDAEAFF. The DNA of the CDR3 is TGTGCCAGCAGCGTAGATTTGGACGCTGAAGCTTTCTTT. Full variable domain (missing parts from reference TRBV9 and TRBJ1-1): DSGVTQTPKHLITATGQRVTLRCSPRSGDLSVYWYQQSLDQGLQFLIQYYNGEERAKGNILERFSAQQFPDLHSELNLSSLELGDSALYFCASSVDLDAEAFFGQGTRLTVV.

The CDR3 DNA reads TGTGCCTGGAGTGTAACGGGGGGGCTGGAGACCCAGTACTTC. This gives the protein CAWSVTGGLETQYF. The chain uses TRBV30 and TRBJ2-5, with 8 bases fitting TRBD2. Per the germline V gene, CDR1 is GTSNPN and CDR2 is SVGIG (reference sequence). This CDR3 comprises 14 residues. With 0 bases clipped from V and 5 bases from J, the junction kept 5 bases outside the gene matches.

This clonotype occurred many times. This rearrangement joins TRBV18 to TRBJ1-2, with D possibly TRBD1 on 5 matching bases. Germline loops: CDR1 KGHSH, CDR2 LQKENI. The CDR3 length is 15 residues. With 0 bases removed from V and 3 bases from J, the gap between germline ends came to 11 bases. Here the CDR3 reads CASSPPGVYDYGYTF. DNA for the CDR3: TGTGCCAGCTCACCACCGGGGGTATATGACTATGGCTACACCTTC. Based on the CDR3 plus reference TRBV18 and TRBJ1-2, the full variable domain is NAGVMQNPRHLVRRRGQEARLRCSPMKGHSHVYWYRQLPEEGLKFMVYLQKENIIDESGMPKERFSAEFPKEGPSILRIQQVVRGDSAAYFCASSPPGVYDYGYTFGSGTRLTVV.

This clonotype came up a few times. The chain uses TRBV27 and TRBJ1-1, with TRBD1 matching over 9 bases. The CDR3 is made up of 16 amino acids. Germline CDR1 reads MNHEY; CDR2 reads SMNVEV (reference sequence). V was pared by 5 bases and J by 5 bases, with 12 bases of the junction left unmatched. The CDR3 sequence is CASSRNPGTGRTEAFF. CDR3 DNA: TGTGCCAGCAGTCGAAACCCCGGGACAGGGAGAACTGAAGCTTTCTTT.

Many counts were recorded for this clonotype. The CDR3 is CASSSSGEQYF. CDR3 sequence (DNA): TGTGCCAGCTCCTCATCGGGGGAGCAGTACTTC. V is TRBV18 and J is TRBJ2-7, with D possibly matching TRBD2 (5 bases). The CDR3 sequence is 11 residues long. CDR1 is KGHSH, CDR2 LQKENI, per germline. V lost 6 bases and J 7 bases, leaving 10 bases between the germline ends.

Concerning this clonotype: A read error may be the cause here, since a much bigger clone is one base away. The J gene is TRBJ1-2, the V gene TRBV7-9, with TRBD1 identical over 9 bases. CDR1 SEHNR and CDR2 FQNEAQ come from the germline V gene (reference sequence). This CDR3 has 13 amino acids. In DNA, the CDR3 is TGTGCCAGCAGCCAAACAGGGGGCAATGGCTGCACCTTC. Protein sequence: CASSQTGGNGCTF.

This clonotype was counted between two and nine times. This rearrangement joins TRBV6-1 to TRBJ2-7; D remains ambiguous. Judging by the DNA end, TRBJ2-5 fits better; the J call may be wrong. The CDR3 extends over 13 amino acids. Germline CDR1 reads MNHNS; CDR2 reads SASEGT. The CDR3 loop is CASSEAARGTQYF. CDR3 nucleotide sequence: TGTGCCAGCAGTGAAGCGGCGAGAGGGACCCAGTACTTC.

In its sample, this clonotype was seen many times. V is TRBV12-3 or TRBV12-4 and J is TRBJ2-1, with 7 bases identical to TRBD1. There are 15 residues in the CDR3. J gave up 0 bases and V 6 bases, and 5 bases lay outside the gene matches. The CDR3 here is CASSLQGSSYNEQFF. CDR3 DNA: TGTGCCAGCAGCCTACAGGGGAGCTCCTACAATGAGCAGTTCTTC.

This chain uses TRBV20-1 with TRBJ2-1; TRBD2 agrees at 8 bases. J lost 13 bases, V lost 2 bases, and 13 bases had no gene match. Germline CDR1 and CDR2: DFQATT and SNEGSKA (reference sequence). This CDR3 region has 14 residues. CDR3 loop: CSARSPSGQGTQFF. CDR3 bases: TGCAGTGCTAGAAGTCCTAGCGGGCAAGGGACCCAGTTCTTC.

The V gene is TRBV29-1, the J gene TRBJ1-1; D perhaps matches TRBD1 (6 bases). V lost 6 bases to trimming and J lost 1 base, with 12 bases between them. CDR3 length: 13 residues. The germline gives CDR1 SQVTM, CDR2 ANQGSEA. CDR3: CSVNRVENTEAFF. In DNA form, the CDR3 reads TGCAGCGTAAACAGGGTCGAGAACACTGAAGCTTTCTTT.

This clonotype has only a few counts. The chain employs TRBV2 and TRBJ2-1; 8 nucleotides align to TRBD2. Germline V lookup: CDR1 SNHLY, CDR2 FYNNEI. This CDR3 is built from 17 residues. With V trimmed by 3 bases and J by 8 bases, 15 bases remained unmatched. CDR3 residues: CASSEALRGGGYDEQFF. DNA of the CDR3: TGTGCCAGCAGTGAGGCATTACGGGGGGGCGGATACGATGAGCAGTTCTTC.

This chain links TRBV30 with TRBJ2-1; D call uncertain. CDR1 and CDR2 (germline): GTSNPN, SVGIG (reference sequence). The CDR3 spans 9 residues. The V gene lost 8 bases and the J gene lost 8 bases, with 7 bases spanning the gap. In nucleotides, the CDR3 is TGTGCCGGTGGGCATGAGCAGTTCTTC. Protein sequence: CAGGHEQFF.